The rows below give T cell receptor beta chains drawn from one sample of a study of T cells in Graves' hyperthyroidism and ophthalmopathy. TCRdb re-analysed the multiplex PCR reads in MiXCR, keeping a single row per CDR3 protein. This table has about 840,000 distinct CDR3 sequences, about two fifths appearing once. The sequenced material came from blood. These receptors were obtained from a man between 18 and 35 years old with Graves' hyperthyroidism. The CDR3 runs from the conserved cysteine through the conserved F or W. Fields, in order: J gene, clone size, D gene, V gene, CDR3 DNA, CDR3 protein. The D gene is left open where the match is weak. For some rows the clone size is stated as once, few or many, or as a class when expanded; others skip it.

J gene: TRBJ2-7; clone size: few; D gene: NA; V gene: TRBV7-2; CDR3 DNA: TGTGCCAGCAGCGTCAGACAGTACGAGCAGTACTTC; CDR3 protein: CASSVRQYEQYF
J gene: TRBJ1-1; clone size: NA; D gene: NA; V gene: TRBV25-1; CDR3 DNA: TGTGCTAGAGCGTCGCCAGGGTCCCCGACGCGTGAAGCTTTCTTT; CDR3 protein: CARASPGSPTREAFF
J gene: TRBJ2-7; clone size: few; D gene: NA; V gene: TRBV4-1; CDR3 DNA: TGTGCCAGCAGCGGATACAGGGTAAACGAGCAGTACTTC; CDR3 protein: CASSGYRVNEQYF
J gene: TRBJ2-7; clone size: NA; D gene: TRBD1; V gene: TRBV19; CDR3 DNA: TGTGCCAGTAGTCTCAAAGCGACAGGGAACTACGAGCAGTACTTC; CDR3 protein: CASSLKATGNYEQYF
J gene: TRBJ1-6; clone size: NA; D gene: TRBD1; V gene: TRBV7-3; CDR3 DNA: TGTGCCAGCAGCTTTACTTACACAGGGGAGTATAATTCACCCCTCCACTTT; CDR3 protein: CASSFTYTGEYNSPLHF
J gene: TRBJ1-2; clone size: few; D gene: TRBD1; V gene: TRBV20-1; CDR3 DNA: TGCAGTATCGCCCCACGCCCAGCCGGGACAGTAAACTATGGCTACACCTTC; CDR3 protein: CSIAPRPAGTVNYGYTF
J gene: TRBJ1-6; clone size: many; D gene: NA; V gene: TRBV7-2; CDR3 DNA: TGTGCCAGCAGCTTAGCCCCCTCGTGGTCACCCCTCCACTTT; CDR3 protein: CASSLAPSWSPLHF
J gene: TRBJ1-1; clone size: many; D gene: NA; V gene: TRBV29-1; CDR3 DNA: TGCAGCGTTGCCAGGGGAACCATGAACACTGAAGCTTTCTTT; CDR3 protein: CSVARGTMNTEAFF
J gene: TRBJ1-1; clone size: few; D gene: NA; V gene: TRBV12-3/TRBV12-4; CDR3 DNA: TGTGCCAGCATAACAGGGCGATCCACTGAAGCTTTCTTT; CDR3 protein: CASITGRSTEAFF
J gene: TRBJ1-1; clone size: NA; D gene: TRBD1; V gene: TRBV15; CDR3 DNA: TGTGCCACCAGCAGTACCCCGGGACAGGGAAGTGACACTGAAGCTTTCTTT; CDR3 protein: CATSSTPGQGSDTEAFF
J gene: TRBJ2-7; clone size: few; D gene: TRBD2; V gene: TRBV4-2; CDR3 DNA: TGTGCCAGCAGCCAACTCTCCGGGGGGGAGGACGAGCAGTACTTC; CDR3 protein: CASSQLSGGEDEQYF
J gene: TRBJ2-2; clone size: NA; D gene: TRBD2; V gene: TRBV20-1; CDR3 DNA: TGCAGTGCTAGGATTCTGGGTCTAGCGGGAGGGAAGAACACCGGGGAGCTGTTTTTT; CDR3 protein: CSARILGLAGGKNTGELFF
J gene: TRBJ2-2; clone size: once; D gene: NA; V gene: TRBV2; CDR3 DNA: TGTGCCAGCAGTGAATGGGCAGGGGCGAACACCGGGGAGCTGTTTTTT; CDR3 protein: CASSEWAGANTGELFF
J gene: TRBJ2-5; clone size: NA; D gene: TRBD1; V gene: TRBV6-5; CDR3 DNA: TGTGCCAGCAGTGATGGGACAGGGGAACATGAGACCCAGTACTTC; CDR3 protein: CASSDGTGEHETQYF
J gene: TRBJ2-7; clone size: NA; D gene: TRBD1; V gene: TRBV6-5; CDR3 DNA: TGTGCCAGCAGCCACTCGGACAGGACCTACGAGCAGTACTTC; CDR3 protein: CASSHSDRTYEQYF
J gene: TRBJ2-5; clone size: NA; D gene: NA; V gene: TRBV7-9; CDR3 DNA: TGTGCCAGCAGCTTAGGGAGGGGTCGGCGGACCCAGTACTTC; CDR3 protein: CASSLGRGRRTQYF
J gene: TRBJ1-6; clone size: NA; D gene: NA; V gene: TRBV25-1; CDR3 DNA: TGTGCTGGCCCAGGGCTCGGTTCACCCCTCCACTTT; CDR3 protein: CAGPGLGSPLHF
J gene: TRBJ2-5; clone size: NA; D gene: TRBD2; V gene: TRBV7-8; CDR3 DNA: TGTGCCAGCAGCTCCCGGCGGGGGGTTAGGGAGGCCCAGTACTTC; CDR3 protein: CASSSRRGVREAQYF
J gene: TRBJ2-3; clone size: NA; D gene: NA; V gene: TRBV29-1; CDR3 DNA: TGCAGCGTTGGGGGCCCTGATACGCAGTATTTT; CDR3 protein: CSVGGPDTQYF
J gene: TRBJ2-7; clone size: few; D gene: TRBD2; V gene: TRBV4-1; CDR3 DNA: TGCGCCAGCAGCCAATCGGCTAGCGGGGGCCACGAGCAGTACTTC; CDR3 protein: CASSQSASGGHEQYF
J gene: TRBJ1-6; clone size: once; D gene: NA; V gene: TRBV20-1; CDR3 DNA: TGCAGTGCCCGAAGGGGCGGTTCACCCCTCCACTTT; CDR3 protein: CSARRGGSPLHF
J gene: TRBJ1-1; clone size: NA; D gene: NA; V gene: TRBV6-2/TRBV6-3; CDR3 DNA: TGTGCCAGCAGTCCCCGGTTACTTAGAGCTTTCTTT; CDR3 protein: CASSPRLLRAFF
J gene: TRBJ1-1; clone size: few; D gene: NA; V gene: TRBV9; CDR3 DNA: TGTGCCAGCTGGGAGGGACCTGAAGCTTTCTTT; CDR3 protein: CASWEGPEAFF
J gene: TRBJ2-7; clone size: NA; D gene: TRBD1; V gene: TRBV29-1; CDR3 DNA: TGCAGCGTTGTACCCCAGGACAGGGCGACCTACGAGCAGTACTTC; CDR3 protein: CSVVPQDRATYEQYF
J gene: TRBJ1-4; clone size: many; D gene: NA; V gene: TRBV15; CDR3 DNA: TGTGCCACCAGCAGAGTCCGAGGGGCTAATGAAAAACTGTTTTTT; CDR3 protein: CATSRVRGANEKLFF
J gene: TRBJ2-5; clone size: few; D gene: TRBD1; V gene: TRBV9; CDR3 DNA: TGTGCCAGCAGCGTATCATCGGCCACAGGGGAGGAGACCCAGTACTTC; CDR3 protein: CASSVSSATGEETQYF
J gene: TRBJ2-2; clone size: NA; D gene: NA; V gene: TRBV9; CDR3 DNA: TGTGCCAGCAGCTCAGAGGCATACTTTAACACCGGGGAGCTGTTTTTT; CDR3 protein: CASSSEAYFNTGELFF
J gene: TRBJ1-4; clone size: many; D gene: NA; V gene: TRBV9; CDR3 DNA: TGTGCCAGCAGCGCCTCAGGGTACGCGGGTGAAAAACTGTTTTTT; CDR3 protein: CASSASGYAGEKLFF
J gene: TRBJ1-1; clone size: NA; D gene: NA; V gene: TRBV2; CDR3 DNA: TGTGCCAGCAGTTACGGAGACTCCTCCGGACACACTGAAGCTTTCTTT; CDR3 protein: CASSYGDSSGHTEAFF
J gene: TRBJ1-1; clone size: few; D gene: NA; V gene: TRBV20-1; CDR3 DNA: TGCAGTGCTAGTGTTCAGGGGCAAATAGCTTTCTTT; CDR3 protein: CSASVQGQIAFF
J gene: TRBJ1-5; clone size: many; D gene: NA; V gene: TRBV24-1; CDR3 DNA: TGTGCCACCAGTGATTCTCCCGGGAGGCCCCAGCATTTT; CDR3 protein: CATSDSPGRPQHF
J gene: TRBJ1-6; clone size: many; D gene: NA; V gene: TRBV7-9; CDR3 DNA: TGTGCCAGCAGCTTAGATGGCCTTTCGACCTCCCTCCTCCACTTT; CDR3 protein: CASSLDGLSTSLLHF
J gene: TRBJ2-1; clone size: NA; D gene: TRBD1; V gene: TRBV11-1; CDR3 DNA: TGCGCCAGCAGCTCGGCAGGGGGCGGGTCCTACAATGAGCAGTTCTTC; CDR3 protein: CASSSAGGGSYNEQFF
J gene: TRBJ1-3; clone size: few; D gene: NA; V gene: TRBV20-1; CDR3 DNA: TGCAGTGCTAGAGATCGCCAGAACTCTGGAAACACCATATATTTT; CDR3 protein: CSARDRQNSGNTIYF
J gene: TRBJ1-2; clone size: few; D gene: TRBD1; V gene: TRBV13; CDR3 DNA: TGTGCCAGCAGCGACGGACAGGGGACTTTCGATGGCTACACCTTC; CDR3 protein: CASSDGQGTFDGYTF